The rows below give T cell receptor beta chains drawn from one sample of a study of blood T cell repertoires in COVID-19. Assay used: immunoSEQ multiplex PCR; TCRdb lists only in-frame clones, some missing. Seen here are roughly 230,000 clones, approximately 81% observed once, and the top ten hold 0.98%. The sequencing input was peripheral blood. The receptors were sampled from a man aged 35 to 55 with acute or convalescent COVID-19. Both conserved end residues are part of each CDR3. Each record gives: clone size, V gene, J gene, D gene, CDR3 DNA, CDR3 protein. A D gene is named only where the DNA matches it firmly. Size is stated for part of the rows, as once, few or many counts, or as a class when the clone is expanded.

clone size: -; V gene: TRBV5-1; J gene: TRBJ1-2; D gene: -; CDR3 DNA: TGCGCCAGCAGCTTGGACCCTACGGGGGGCCGCTACACCTTC; CDR3 protein: CASSLDPTGGRYTF
clone size: -; V gene: TRBV10-3; J gene: TRBJ1-3; D gene: -; CDR3 DNA: TGTGCCATCAGTGAGTTGGCAGTTGGAAACACCATATATTTT; CDR3 protein: CAISELAVGNTIYF
clone size: -; V gene: TRBV19; J gene: TRBJ1-2; D gene: TRBD1; CDR3 DNA: TGTGCCAGTAGTAACAGGGGGCGAATCGGCTACACCTTC; CDR3 protein: CASSNRGRIGYTF
clone size: -; V gene: TRBV27; J gene: TRBJ2-5; D gene: -; CDR3 DNA: TGTGCCAGCAGTCCGGGAGTGATTAAGACCCAGTACTTC; CDR3 protein: CASSPGVIKTQYF
clone size: -; V gene: TRBV28; J gene: TRBJ1-2; D gene: -; CDR3 DNA: TGTGCCAGCAGTTTATTGGCACAGCCTTATGGCTACACCTTC; CDR3 protein: CASSLLAQPYGYTF
clone size: many; V gene: TRBV3-1/TRBV3-2; J gene: TRBJ1-2; D gene: TRBD1; CDR3 DNA: TGTGCCAGCAGCCCCCGGACAGGGACTGGCACCTTC; CDR3 protein: CASSPRTGTGTF
clone size: -; V gene: TRBV7-9; J gene: TRBJ2-3; D gene: TRBD2; CDR3 DNA: TGTGCCAGCAGCGCTAGCGGGGCCCGCACAGATACGCAGTATTTT; CDR3 protein: CASSASGARTDTQYF
clone size: -; V gene: TRBV21-1; J gene: TRBJ2-7; D gene: -; CDR3 DNA: TGTGCCAGCAGCAAAGGCCAGGGGACAGGGGTGGAACTGGACTACGAGCAGTACTTC; CDR3 protein: CASSKGQGTGVELDYEQYF
clone size: -; V gene: TRBV9; J gene: TRBJ2-2; D gene: -; CDR3 DNA: TGTGCCAGCAGCGTCAGGGGAAATCCGAACACCGGGGAGCTGTTTTTT; CDR3 protein: CASSVRGNPNTGELFF
clone size: -; V gene: TRBV4-2; J gene: TRBJ1-3; D gene: -; CDR3 DNA: TGTGCCAGCAGCCAAGAGGGAGGAGGAAACACCATATATTTT; CDR3 protein: CASSQEGGGNTIYF
clone size: -; V gene: TRBV5-1; J gene: TRBJ1-1; D gene: -; CDR3 DNA: TGCGCCAGCAGCTTGGATCCGAGGAACACTGAAGCTTTCTTT; CDR3 protein: CASSLDPRNTEAFF
clone size: -; V gene: TRBV10-3; J gene: TRBJ2-5; D gene: TRBD2; CDR3 DNA: TGTGCCATCAGCGGAGCGGGGGTAGAGACCCAGTACTTC; CDR3 protein: CAISGAGVETQYF
clone size: -; V gene: TRBV9; J gene: TRBJ2-7; D gene: TRBD1; CDR3 DNA: TGTGCCAGCAGCGGATCCGGGACAGAGTACGAGCAGTACTTC; CDR3 protein: CASSGSGTEYEQYF